A selection of T cell receptor beta chains follows, all from one sample in a study of early T cells in non-severe SARS-CoV-2 infection. TCRdb fed the 5' RACE reads into MiXCR, producing one record per CDR3 protein. The sample has some 50,000 distinct CDR3 sequences, 10% seen once; the top ten hold under 6%. The sample was whole blood. These receptors all come from an adult who was a healthcare worker with PCR-confirmed SARS-CoV-2 infection or an uninfected control (not recorded which). CDR3s leave out the opening cysteine and the closing phenylalanine or tryptophan. The D gene is left open where the match is weak. Some rows mark clone size as missing; the rest say once, few, many or name a class of expanded clone.

size: -; V: TRBV7-3; D: TRBD2; CDR3: ASSSYGTSGVNEQF
size: many; V: TRBV4-2; D: -; CDR3: ASSQKPYNEQF
size: -; V: TRBV7-6; D: -; CDR3: ASSLALGVKETQY
size: many; V: TRBV5-1; D: -; CDR3: ASSLPLLGSTDTQY
size: -; V: TRBV20-1; D: -; CDR3: SARDGRAAEAF
size: -; V: TRBV7-9; D: TRBD1; CDR3: ASSPGQGGDTQY
size: -; V: TRBV7-9; D: -; CDR3: ASSLDRQSGYT
size: -; V: TRBV12-3/TRBV12-4; D: TRBD2; CDR3: ASGRSGGITEQY
size: -; V: TRBV11-3; D: TRBD2; CDR3: VSSHGTSRTYEQY
size: many; V: TRBV15; D: -; CDR3: ATSRDQFSDTQY
size: -; V: TRBV20-1; D: -; CDR3: SARAGLQATDTQY
size: -; V: TRBV5-1; D: TRBD2; CDR3: ASSLELAGGRETQY
size: few; V: TRBV20-1; D: TRBD2; CDR3: SARRTSGGTQY
size: many; V: TRBV5-1; D: -; CDR3: ASSESPSGNTEAF
size: many; V: TRBV12-3/TRBV12-4; D: -; CDR3: ASTWGSNQPQH
size: many; V: TRBV18; D: TRBD2; CDR3: ASSPLTSGRANEQF
size: few; V: TRBV2; D: TRBD1; CDR3: ASSGSEQGLY
size: -; V: TRBV5-4; D: -; CDR3: ASSSRRSQETQY
size: few; V: TRBV11-2; D: -; CDR3: ASKKPGPKAAEQY
size: many; V: TRBV12-3/TRBV12-4; D: -; CDR3: ASSLIGGTRGYT
size: -; V: TRBV9; D: -; CDR3: ASSSDRLYEQY
size: -; V: TRBV7-3; D: TRBD1; CDR3: ASSPGTGAQIRQY
size: few; V: TRBV30; D: TRBD1; CDR3: AWGRQGAKAGELF
size: many; V: TRBV24-1; D: -; CDR3: ATSPGLGAEQETQY